This record looks at one T cell receptor beta chain sequence and its context. The sample originates from a study of control samples from healthy donors and cancer patients. The protocol was immunoSEQ multiplex PCR, while the TCRdb copy is restricted to in-frame clones and leaves out a portion. The sample carries about 150,000 clones, more than 90% recorded once. This receptor was identified in a man in his thirties or forties in good health. Material: blood.

The CDR3: CASSAGTSGGTDTQYF. CDR3 DNA sequence: TGTGCCAGCAGCGCCGGGACTAGCGGGGGGACAGATACGCAGTATTTT. The V and J genes are TRBV9 and TRBJ2-3, with 15 bases identical to TRBD2. Germline CDR1 is SGDLS and CDR2 is YYNGEE. J was trimmed by 3 bases and V by 3 bases; bases with no gene match: 2. This CDR3 is built from 16 residues.